These T cell receptor beta chains were read from a single sample in a study of blood T cell repertoires in COVID-19. The repertoire was sequenced with immunoSEQ multiplex PCR; TCRdb's copy has only in-frame clones and lacks some. The table lists 70,000 to 95,000 clones, around 81% of them singletons. The source material was peripheral blood. These receptor sequences come from a man older than 75 with active or convalescent COVID-19. Each CDR3 is given with its conserved first and last residue. A D gene is named only where the DNA matches it firmly. The listing skips clone size in some rows; elsewhere it reads once, few, many or a size class.

>.|once|TRBV2|TRBJ1-5
CASRAAEHSNQPQHF
TGTGCCAGCAGGGCTGCAGAACATAGCAATCAGCCCCAGCATTTT
>.|.|TRBV10-2|TRBJ2-1
CASSEGQVSYNEQFF
TGCGCCAGCAGTGAGGGGCAGGTCTCCTACAATGAGCAGTTCTTC
>.|.|TRBV5-6|TRBJ2-3
CASSPPGDTQYF
TGTGCCAGCAGCCCTCCAGGTGATACGCAGTATTTT
>TRBD1|few|TRBV5-4|TRBJ1-1
CASSSSGRGSWKAFF
TGTGCCAGCAGCTCCTCCGGCAGGGGGAGTTGGAAAGCTTTCTTT
>TRBD2|.|TRBV10-2|TRBJ2-1
CATRTSRDEQFF
TGCGCCACCCGGACTAGCAGGGATGAGCAGTTCTTC
>.|.|TRBV6-5|TRBJ2-2
CASSRQGTGELFF
TGTGCCAGTTCCCGTCAGGGCACCGGGGAGCTGTTTTTT
>.|.|TRBV4-2|TRBJ1-5
CASSQDFRQGGQPQHF
TGTGCCAGCAGCCAAGACTTTCGGCAGGGTGGGCAGCCCCAGCATTTT
>.|.|TRBV28|TRBJ1-2
CASKLPGQDYGYTF
TGTGCCAGTAAACTACCGGGACAAGACTATGGCTACACCTTC
>.|.|TRBV11-2|TRBJ2-5
CASSPDRRLQETQYF
TGTGCCAGCAGCCCCGACCGAAGACTCCAAGAGACCCAGTACTTC
>TRBD1|.|TRBV10-2|TRBJ1-1
CASRTGTGITEAFF
TGCGCCAGCAGAACCGGGACAGGGATCACTGAAGCTTTCTTT
>TRBD2|once|TRBV18|TRBJ2-2
CASSPLYTSGRVRTGELFF
TGTGCCAGCTCACCACTCTACACTAGCGGGAGGGTTCGCACCGGGGAGCTGTTTTTT
>.|.|TRBV30|TRBJ2-3
CAWSVRGLYF
TGTGCCTGGAGTGTAAGGGGATTGTATTTT
>.|.|TRBV9|TRBJ2-2
CASSLGSGSGELFF
TGTGCCAGCAGCCTAGGTAGCGGATCCGGGGAGCTGTTTTTT
>.|.|TRBV18|TRBJ2-5
CASSRDYQETQYF
TGTGCCAGCTCACGTGACTACCAAGAGACCCAGTACTTC
>TRBD1|once|TRBV5-1|TRBJ1-6
CASSSDRDSPLHF
TGCGCCAGCAGCTCGGACAGGGACTCACCCCTCCACTTT
>TRBD1|.|TRBV28|TRBJ1-6
CASSLGQDNSPLHF
TGTGCCAGCAGTTTGGGACAGGATAATTCACCCCTCCACTTT
>.|once|TRBV6-5|TRBJ1-1
CASSYGEHTEAFF
TGTGCCAGCAGTTACGGGGAGCACACTGAAGCTTTCTTT
>.|few|TRBV5-5|TRBJ1-5
CASSLVGTLSNQPQHF
TGTGCCAGCAGCTTGGTTGGGACTCTATCTAATCAGCCCCAGCATTTT
>.|.|TRBV5-1|TRBJ2-3
CASSFETGRADTQYF
TGCGCCAGCAGCTTCGAGACAGGAAGGGCAGATACGCAGTATTTT
>.|medium-sized|TRBV28|TRBJ1-5
CASSPDSSWRNQPQHF
TGTGCCAGCAGCCCTGACAGCTCATGGCGCAATCAGCCCCAGCATTTT
>.|.|TRBV4-1|TRBJ1-6
CASSRGHGIQYSPLHF
TGCGCCAGCAGCCGGGGACACGGAATACAGTATTCACCCCTCCACTTT
>.|.|TRBV13|TRBJ1-5
CASSVNRNQPQHF
TGTGCCAGCAGCGTAAACAGGAATCAGCCCCAGCATTTT
>.|.|TRBV19|TRBJ1-5
CASSILWGPNQPQHF
TGTGCCAGTAGTATCTTGTGGGGGCCGAATCAGCCCCAGCATTTT
>TRBD1|.|TRBV5-6|TRBJ2-1
CASSLDAGGAYNEQFF
TGTGCCAGCAGCTTGGATGCAGGGGGCGCCTACAATGAGCAGTTCTTC
>TRBD1|many|TRBV5-1|TRBJ1-5
CASSLGQGGNQPQHF
TGCGCCAGCAGCTTAGGACAGGGGGGCAATCAGCCCCAGCATTTT